Many counts were recorded for the clone carrying this T cell receptor beta chain. The data were obtained in a study of spatial heterogeneity in lung cancer. Time point reported: sample taken at primary tumor resection. Tumor, nontumor lung or frozen PBMC supplied whole RNA that was sequenced unsorted. The CDR3 covers 15 residues. Germline V gives CDR1 LGHNA, CDR2 YNFKEQ. The ends were cut back, 0 bases at V and 7 bases at J, with 13 bases in the middle. From the 5' RACE reads, TCRdb called clonotypes with MiXCR, one entry per CDR3 protein. The sample holds 20,000 to 30,000 distinct CDR3 sequences, 4% to 5% seen once.

The source was PBMCs, collected at surgery. The J gene is TRBJ2-1, the V gene TRBV4-2; TRBD2 might be the D (5 bases). This sequence originates from a male donor with early-stage non-small cell lung cancer. The CDR3 is CASSQEARPGNEQFF. CDR3 coding DNA: TGTGCCAGCAGCCAAGAGGCCCGTCCGGGGAATGAGCAGTTCTTC.